The present T cell receptor beta chain was sequenced within a study of T-cell memory formation after mild COVID-19. On this clonotype: The antigen remains unidentified.

Germline V gene sequence: CDR1 SNHLY, CDR2 FYNNEI. The CDR3 totals 14 residues. V shed 6 bases and J 1 base; nucleotides not matched to a gene: 3. Constant-segment primers served in 5'RACE that generated TCR alpha and TCR beta cDNA libraries bearing sample barcodes and UMIs. One entry per CDR3 protein results from TCRdb running MiXCR on the 5' RACE reads. The profile covers around 320,000 distinct CDR3 sequences, with approximately 20% appearing a single time and under 25% taken by the ten largest. Findings of the study overall: Mainly in CM and EM were contracting CD4+ clones; CD8+ were in EMRA.

Sequencing used PBMCs or a T cell subset sorted from them (not recorded which). The V call is TRBV2, the J call TRBJ2-3, with TRBD2 matching 8 bases. The sequence derives from a man between 18 and 35 years old who had mild COVID-19 (a few samples of this study predate the infection). Cell type and time point are not known. This CDR3 reads CASRPLAGTDTQYF. Written as DNA, the CDR3 is TGTGCCAGCAGACCACTAGCGGGCACAGATACGCAGTATTTT.